Following are 30 T cell receptor beta chains from one sample sequenced in a study of T cell clonality in common variable immunodeficiency. Their antigen targets remain unknown. General study findings and limits: Reportedly, TCR beta sequences from common variable immunodeficiency showed fewer deletions and N-nucleotide insertions.

Assay: immunoSEQ multiplex PCR; the TCRdb copy retains only in-frame clones and omits some. The record shows about 26,000 clones for this sample, with no singletons present. The sequencing sample was made of peripheral blood mononuclear cells. The source is a human donor with common variable immunodeficiency.

About this clone itself: The CDR3 goes on 3 residues after the read ends, and that part is filled in from the germline J gene. V usage is TRBV30 and J usage is TRBJ2-4; 7 bases map to TRBD1. This CDR3 is built from 17 residues. The V gene end was trimmed by 3 bases and the J gene end by 1 base; junction bases not matched to a gene: 12. Germline assignment: CDR1 GTSNPN and CDR2 SVGIG (reference sequence). The CDR3 DNA, read in part, is TGTGCCTGGAGCTTCTCTCCGGGACAGAGGGCCAAAAACATT. This codes for CAWSFSPGQRAKNI. The complete CDR3 sequence is CAWSFSPGQRAKNIQYF.

Remarks on this clone: The read halts 3 residues ahead of the CDR3 end, with the missing end drawn from the germline J gene. The chain joins TRBV7-6 to TRBJ1-5; D not certain. Trimming took off 1 base at V and 6 bases at J, with 7 bases between the two ends. Germline CDR1 reads SGHVS; CDR2 reads FNYEAQ. The CDR3 length is 13 residues. The CDR3 is CASSLGQAQPQHF. The sequenced CDR3 bases are TGTGCCAGCAGCTTAGGCCAAGCTCAGCCC.

In this sample, this clone turned up many times. Read coverage stops 3 residues before the CDR3 terminus; the germline J gene supplies the remainder. V is TRBV5-1 and J is TRBJ1-2; 8 bases line up with TRBD1. Germline V gene data show CDR1 as SGHRS and CDR2 as YFSETQ. The V segment lost 0 bases and the J segment 7 bases; nucleotides outside the gene matches: 11. The CDR3 is 16 residues long. This CDR3 is CASSLDYPGGRGGYTF. The covered CDR3 bases are TGCGCCAGCAGCTTGGACTATCCAGGGGGCAGGGGTGGC. Filled out from reference TRBV5-1 and TRBJ1-2, the complete variable domain reads KAGVTQTPRYLIKTRGQQVTLSCSPISGHRSVSWYQQTPGQGLQFLFEYFSETQRNKGNFPGRFSGRQFSNSRSEMNVSTLELGDSALYLCASSLDYPGGRGGYTFGSGTRLTVV.

This clone was detected many times. The CDR3 end is not reached by the read, which stops 3 residues before it; the germline J gene fills it in. The chain carries TRBV5-1 and TRBJ1-2; TRBD1 agrees at 10 bases. The CDR3 contains 13 residues. CDR1 SGHRS and CDR2 YFSETQ come from the germline V gene. The CDR3 here is CASTTGQGVGYTF. The covered CDR3 bases are TGCGCCAGCACCACCGGACAGGGGGTCGGC.

In this sample, this clone turned up many times. The read falls 3 residues short of the CDR3 end, and the missing part is taken from the germline J gene. This chain connects TRBV5-1 to TRBJ2-3; TRBD2 matches at 9 bases. Germline CDR1 SGHRS, CDR2 YFSETQ. The CDR3 covers 14 residues. V was clipped by 5 bases and J by 3 bases; unmatched bases: 4. CDR3 protein: CASRRLAETDTQYF. The sequenced CDR3 bases are TGCGCCAGCAGGAGACTAGCGGAGACAGATACG.

This clone occurred many times. The read gets to within 3 residues of the CDR3 end, and the germline J gene fills in the rest. The chain links TRBV18 to TRBJ2-5; no definite D call. Trimming removed 2 bases from V and 4 bases from J, with 11 bases in between. In germline, CDR1 is KGHSH, CDR2 LQKENI. The CDR3 length is 14 residues. Partial CDR3 DNA: TGTGCCAGCTCACCATTGGCTCAGCGAGAGACC. It codes for CASSPLAQRET. The CDR3 in full is CASSPLAQRETQYF.

Regarding this clone: The read terminates 3 residues ahead of where the CDR3 ends, so the germline J gene completes it. The chain couples TRBV7-6 to TRBJ2-5, with 8 bases identical to TRBD2. This CDR3 is 18 amino acids long. V dropped 0 bases and J dropped 7; count of bases not matched to a gene: 16. The germline V gene encodes CDR1 SGHVS and CDR2 FNYEAQ. The CDR3 region is CASSLAGREALRYGTQYF. The sequenced part of the CDR3 DNA is TGTGCCAGCAGCTTAGCCGGGCGGGAGGCTCTGAGGTACGGGACC.

At least ten counts were recorded for this clone. The read ends 3 residues before the CDR3 terminus; that terminus is restored from the germline J gene. The V gene is TRBV7-2, the J gene TRBJ2-1, with 9 nucleotides matching TRBD2. This CDR3 spans 17 amino acids. Germline CDR1 reads SGHTA; CDR2 reads FQGNSA. V dropped 0 bases and J dropped 5; count of bases not matched to a gene: 8. The CDR3 loop reads CASSLARFSGRHNEQFF. The CDR3 bases that were read are TGTGCCAGCAGCTTAGCGCGTTTTAGCGGGAGACACAATGAG. Full variable domain (missing parts from reference TRBV7-2 and TRBJ2-1): GAGVSQSPSNKVTEKGKDVELRCDPISGHTALYWYRQSLGQGLEFLIYFQGNSAPDKSGLPSDRFSAERTGGSVSTLTIQRTQQEDSAVYLCASSLARFSGRHNEQFFGPGTRLTVL.

With regard to this clone: The read halts 3 residues ahead of the CDR3 end, with the missing end drawn from the germline J gene. The chain joins TRBV2 to TRBJ2-1; 11 bases are shared with TRBD2. The trim removed 8 bases at V and 8 bases at J, leaving 23 bases unmatched. The CDR3 is 19 amino acids. Germline CDR1 SNHLY, CDR2 FYNNEI. CDR3 DNA (partial): TGTGCCAGCTCCTCCGCCCCCCATCGTACTAGCGGGAGTACGCATGAG. Translation: CASSSAPHRTSGSTHE. The CDR3, in full, reads CASSSAPHRTSGSTHEQFF.

On this clone: The read stops 3 residues short of the end of the CDR3; the missing end is completed from the germline J gene. Within the sample, other DNA sequences also encode this same CDR3. This chain uses TRBV7-9 with TRBJ2-7, with D perhaps matching TRBD1 (6 bases). Germline CDR1 is SEHNR and CDR2 is FQNEAQ (reference sequence). CDR3 length: 13 amino acids. V was trimmed by 5 bases and J by 6 bases, leaving 14 bases between them. The CDR3 sequence: CASSPVGGREQYF. Incomplete CDR3 DNA: TGTGCCAGCAGCCCCGTAGGGGGACGCGAG.

About this clone: The read stops 3 residues short of the end of the CDR3; the missing end is completed from the germline J gene. The V call is TRBV19, the J call TRBJ2-3; tentative D call: TRBD2 (5 bases). CDR1 LNHDA and CDR2 SQIVND come from the germline V gene (reference sequence). The V end lost 5 bases, the J end lost 4 bases, and 13 bases lay between the germline ends. This CDR3 region has 14 residues. CDR3 amino acids: CASSHRAGADTQYF. CDR3 DNA, as far as it was read: TGTGCCAGTAGTCATCGGGCGGGCGCAGATACG.

A note on this clone: The read comes to an end 3 residues before the CDR3 does, leaving the germline J gene to fill in the end. This sequence joins TRBV5-6 and TRBJ2-1, with a weak D call TRBD1 (6 bases). Germline-derived CDR1 and CDR2 are SGHDT and YYEEEE. CDR3 length: 15 amino acids. Trimming stripped 4 bases from V and 0 bases from J, with 11 bases between. The DNA read from the CDR3 is TGTGCCAGCAGCGCCCGACAGGTCTCCTACAATGAG. It specifies CASSARQVSYNE. The whole CDR3 sequence reads CASSARQVSYNEQFF.

This clone was observed at least ten times. The read falls 3 residues short of the CDR3 end, and the missing part is taken from the germline J gene. J is TRBJ1-1 and V is TRBV5-1, with a possible D match to TRBD1 (5 bases). The CDR3 runs 13 residues. Germline CDR1 and CDR2: SGHRS and YFSETQ. The CDR3 sequence is CASSLGTDSEAFF. CDR3 DNA (partial): TGCGCCAGCAGCTTGGGGACCGACAGCGAA.

This clone was recorded at least ten times. The CDR3 goes on 3 residues after the read ends, and that part is filled in from the germline J gene. V gene TRBV7-8 combines with J gene TRBJ2-2; 7 nucleotides match TRBD1. The CDR3 length is 14 residues. The trim removed 9 bases at V and 4 bases at J, leaving 8 bases unmatched. CDR1 is SGHVS and CDR2 is FQNEAQ in the germline V gene. The CDR3 loop reads CASRDSATTGELFF. The sequenced CDR3 bases are TGTGCCAGTCGGGACAGCGCAACCACCGGGGAG.

This clone was counted a few times. The CDR3 extends 3 residues past the end of the read, so its final part is completed from the germline J gene. This sequence joins TRBV6-2 or TRBV6-3 and TRBJ2-5; 8 bases map to TRBD2. Trimming cost V 4 bases and J 7 bases; bases outside gene matches: 11. The CDR3 sequence is 15 residues long. Germline assignment: CDR1 MNHEY and CDR2 SVGEGT. The CDR3 here is CASSFGGVRKGTQYF. Partial CDR3 DNA: TGTGCCAGCAGTTTCGGGGGGGTGCGAAAAGGGACC.

Concerning this clone: The missing CDR3 end, 3 residues past where the read stops, is filled in from the germline J gene. The gene calls are TRBV7-3 and TRBJ2-3, with TRBD1 matching 12 bases. Trimming removed 5 bases from V and 4 bases from J; junction bases left unmatched: 13. The CDR3 spans 18 residues. Germline CDR1 reads SGHTA; CDR2 reads FQGTGA. The DNA read from the CDR3 is TGTGCCAGCAGCCCAACCCGGGGACAGGGGGCGTTAGCAGATACG. It encodes CASSPTRGQGALADT. In full, the CDR3 is CASSPTRGQGALADTQYF.

This clone was seen many times. Sequencing ends 3 residues short of the CDR3 end; the germline J gene provides the rest. The chain links TRBV5-6 to TRBJ2-1; 14 nucleotides align to TRBD2. Unmatched junction bases numbered 7, after V lost 7 bases and J lost 7 bases. In germline, CDR1 is SGHDT, CDR2 YYEEEE. This CDR3 region has 15 residues. The CDR3 region is CASGPGLAGENEQFF. The sequenced part of the CDR3 DNA is TGTGCCAGCGGACCGGGACTAGCGGGAGAAAATGAG.

Turning to this clone: The read ends 3 residues shy of where the CDR3 ends; the end is completed using the germline J gene. The chain uses TRBV5-1 and TRBJ2-7; possibly TRBD1 for D (5 bases). The germline CDR1 and CDR2 sequences are SGHRS and YFSETQ. The CDR3 has 14 amino acids. V lost 4 bases, J lost 1 base, and 12 bases lay in between. Partial CDR3 DNA: TGCGCCAGCAGCCCTCGCTCAGGGTCCTACGAG. Translating it yields CASSPRSGSYE. The entire CDR3 protein is CASSPRSGSYEQYF.

This clone was detected many times. The CDR3 end lies 3 residues beyond the end of the read and is filled in from the germline J gene. V and J are TRBV7-2 and TRBJ2-1; TRBD2 might be the D (5 bases). Germline lookup yields CDR1 SGHTA and CDR2 FQGNSA. CDR3 length equals 13 residues. Trimming left V 4 bases short and J 4 bases short, with 8 bases between. The CDR3 loop is CASSWQRYNEQFF. Incomplete CDR3 DNA: TGTGCCAGCAGCTGGCAGCGGTACAATGAG.

This clone was found a few times. Incomplete CDR3 DNA: TGTGCCAGTAGTCCCCCGGGGGTCGCCTACAATGAG. Translation: CASSPPGVAYNE. The whole CDR3 region reads CASSPPGVAYNEQFF. The chain couples TRBV19 to TRBJ2-1; TRBD2 might be the D (6 bases). The read terminates 3 residues ahead of where the CDR3 ends, so the germline J gene completes it. V lost 5 bases and J lost 2, with 13 bases in between. The CDR3 runs 15 residues. Germline V gene data show CDR1 as LNHDA and CDR2 as SQIVND (reference sequence).

Points on this clone: The read ends 3 residues before the CDR3 terminus; that terminus is restored from the germline J gene. The gene calls are TRBV19 and TRBJ2-3; TRBD2 matches 12 bases. In germline, CDR1 is LNHDA, CDR2 SQIVND (reference sequence). The J segment lost 1 base and the V segment lost 3 bases, leaving 2 bases of the junction unmatched. The CDR3 contains 16 residues. This CDR3 reads CASSMLAGGGTDTQYF. Partial CDR3 DNA: TGTGCCAGTAGTATGCTAGCGGGAGGGGGCACAGATACG.

This clone was seen many times. The read comes to an end 3 residues before the CDR3 does, leaving the germline J gene to fill in the end. The chain combines TRBV5-5 with TRBJ1-3; D might be TRBD1 (5 bases). The CDR3 covers 14 residues. V lost 6 bases to trimming and J lost 3 bases, with 13 bases between them. Germline V gene data show CDR1 as SGHKS and CDR2 as YYEKEE (reference sequence). The part of the CDR3 DNA that was read is TGTGCCAGCATCATTGACAGTTTTGGAAACACC. It yields the protein CASIIDSFGNT. The CDR3 in full is CASIIDSFGNTIYF.

In its sample, this clone was seen a few times. The sequence runs out 3 residues before the end of the CDR3; the remainder is reconstructed from the germline J gene. This chain uses TRBV7-2 with TRBJ2-7, with D possibly being TRBD1 (6 bases). CDR3 length: 15 amino acids. Germline-derived CDR1 and CDR2 are SGHTA and FQGNSA. Deletions cut 1 base from V and 3 bases from J, with 13 bases between. The part of the CDR3 DNA that was read is TGTGCCAGCAGCTTAGTTGGCCAGGGGAACTACGAG. It yields the protein CASSLVGQGNYE. The full CDR3 is CASSLVGQGNYEQYF.

This clone was counted between two and nine times. Read sequence stops 3 residues before the CDR3 end, and the germline J gene provides the missing end. The chain has TRBV7-9 and TRBJ2-7, with a tentative D call TRBD1 (5 bases). The CDR3 length is 14 residues. Germline V gene sequence: CDR1 SEHNR, CDR2 FQNEAQ (reference sequence). The V end was cut by 0 bases, the J end by 2 bases, with 8 bases between. This chain's CDR3 is CASSLAGAAYEQYF. Incomplete CDR3 DNA: TGTGCCAGCAGCTTAGCAGGGGCGGCCTACGAG.

In its sample, this clone was seen a few times. Read data end 3 residues before the CDR3 end; the end is taken from the germline J gene. This chain connects TRBV2 to TRBJ2-1; 10 bases map to TRBD2. The CDR3 length is 15 residues. Germline values: CDR1 SNHLY, CDR2 FYNNEI. V trimming: 7 bases; J trimming: 4 bases; junction bases outside the gene matches: 7. CDR3 bases read: TGTGCCAGCACCTCCAGGACTAGCGGTTACAATGAG. Protein product: CASTSRTSGYNE. The complete CDR3 sequence is CASTSRTSGYNEQFF.

This clone has ten or more counts. The read terminates 3 residues ahead of where the CDR3 ends, so the germline J gene completes it. The chain couples TRBV18 to TRBJ1-1; possible D gene TRBD1, 6 bases. This CDR3 is 15 amino acids long. The ends were cut back, 3 bases at V and 2 bases at J, with 13 bases in the middle. In germline, CDR1 is KGHSH, CDR2 LQKENI. The DNA read from the CDR3 is TGTGCCAGCTCACCCTCGGCAGGGGCCAACACTGAA. Translated, it gives CASSPSAGANTE. The whole CDR3 sequence is CASSPSAGANTEAFF.

This clone appeared many times. The read falls 3 residues short of the CDR3 end, and the missing part is taken from the germline J gene. The V gene is TRBV20-1, the J gene TRBJ1-1; 7 nucleotides agree with TRBD1. Per the germline V gene, CDR1 is DFQATT and CDR2 is SNEGSKA (reference sequence). The length of the CDR3 is 15 residues. With 4 bases clipped from V and 2 bases from J, the junction kept 10 bases outside the gene matches. CDR3 DNA, as far as it was read: TGCAGTGCTACCACAGGGGTTACCCGTAACACTGAA. This translates into CSATTGVTRNTE. The whole CDR3 protein is CSATTGVTRNTEAFF.

Notes on this clone: Read data end 3 residues before the CDR3 end; the end is taken from the germline J gene. This chain connects TRBV7-2 to TRBJ2-1; D is perhaps TRBD2 (6 bases). The germline V gene has CDR1 SGHTA and CDR2 FQGNSA. This CDR3 is 14 amino acids long. V lost 5 bases to trimming and J lost 6 bases, with 14 bases between them. The covered CDR3 bases are TGTGCCAGCAGCGCACGTTCGACTAGCAATGAG. Its protein product is CASSARSTSNE. The complete CDR3 reads CASSARSTSNEQFF. Full variable domain (missing parts from reference TRBV7-2 and TRBJ2-1): GAGVSQSPSNKVTEKGKDVELRCDPISGHTALYWYRQSLGQGLEFLIYFQGNSAPDKSGLPSDRFSAERTGGSVSTLTIQRTQQEDSAVYLCASSARSTSNEQFFGPGTRLTVL.

The sequenced CDR3 bases are TGTGCCAGCAGTAGGGACAGCAACTACGAG. It yields the protein CASSRDSNYE. The CDR3 in its entirety is CASSRDSNYEQYF. The chain joins TRBV2 to TRBJ2-7; TRBD1 matches at 7 bases. The read ends 3 residues before the CDR3 terminus; that terminus is restored from the germline J gene. CDR3 length: 13 amino acids. V was pared by 5 bases and J by 3 bases, with 4 bases of the junction left unmatched. Germline V lookup: CDR1 SNHLY, CDR2 FYNNEI.

A remark on this clone: At one end the junction does not follow the germline gene, possibly because of a read error. The CDR3 end falls 3 residues outside the read, so it is completed with the germline J gene. This chain connects TRBV6-4 to TRBJ2-3; 16 bases align to TRBD2. The CDR3 totals 17 residues. Looked up from germline, CDR1 is MRHNA and CDR2 is SNTAGT. CDR3 protein: CASTDPGTSGRADTQYF. The DNA read from the CDR3 is TGTGCCAGCACTGACCCCGGGACTAGCGGGAGGGCAGATACG.